The sequence of this T cell receptor beta chain was determined in a study of OX40 agonist ivuxolimab in advanced cancers. Sequencing used immunoSEQ multiplex PCR; TCRdb keeps in-frame clones, though not all of them. The sample comprises about 84,000 clones, 75% to 90% of which are singletons, and about 0.22% rests with the top ten. Trimming took 2 bases from V and 0 from J, leaving 11 bases between them. The CDR3 spans 15 residues. Germline V gives CDR1 MNHEY, CDR2 SVGAGI. The clonotype originates from an adult with an advanced solid tumor such as melanoma, head and neck, liver or kidney cancer. Sequencing used CD4+ or CD8+ T cells sorted from blood, obtained in a trial of the OX40 agonist ivuxolimab. The V gene is TRBV6-5, the J gene TRBJ2-7; weak D call: TRBD1 (5 bases). The CDR3 spells CASSYGRGSSYEQYF. In nucleotides, the CDR3 is TGTGCCAGCAGTTACGGAAGGGGATCCTCCTACGAGCAGTACTTC.